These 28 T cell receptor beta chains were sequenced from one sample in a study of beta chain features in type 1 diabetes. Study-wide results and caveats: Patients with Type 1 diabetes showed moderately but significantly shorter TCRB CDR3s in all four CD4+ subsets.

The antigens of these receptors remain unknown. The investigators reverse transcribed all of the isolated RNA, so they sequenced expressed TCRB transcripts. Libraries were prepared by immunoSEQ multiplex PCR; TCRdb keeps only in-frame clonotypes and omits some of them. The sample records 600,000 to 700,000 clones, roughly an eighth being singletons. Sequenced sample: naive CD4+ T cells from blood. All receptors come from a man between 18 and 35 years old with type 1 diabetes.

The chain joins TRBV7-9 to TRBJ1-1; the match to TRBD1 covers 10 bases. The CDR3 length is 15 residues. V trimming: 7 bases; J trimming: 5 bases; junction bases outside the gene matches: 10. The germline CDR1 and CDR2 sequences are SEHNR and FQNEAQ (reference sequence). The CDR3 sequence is CASKAGDRGKTEAFF. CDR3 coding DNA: TGTGCCAGCAAAGCAGGGGACAGGGGTAAAACTGAAGCTTTCTTT.

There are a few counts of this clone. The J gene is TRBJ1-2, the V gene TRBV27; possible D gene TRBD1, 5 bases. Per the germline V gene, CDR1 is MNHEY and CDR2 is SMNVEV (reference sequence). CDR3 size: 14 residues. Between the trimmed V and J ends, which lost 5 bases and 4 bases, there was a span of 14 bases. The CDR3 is CASSPPGRIYGYTF. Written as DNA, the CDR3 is TGTGCCAGCAGTCCTCCGGGACGGATCTATGGCTACACCTTC.

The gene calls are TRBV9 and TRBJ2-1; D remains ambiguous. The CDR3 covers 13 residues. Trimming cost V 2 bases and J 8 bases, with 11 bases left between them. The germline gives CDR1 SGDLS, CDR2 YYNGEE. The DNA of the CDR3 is TGTGCCAGCAGCGTGCATGCCCAGGATGAGCAGTTCTTC. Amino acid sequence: CASSVHAQDEQFF.

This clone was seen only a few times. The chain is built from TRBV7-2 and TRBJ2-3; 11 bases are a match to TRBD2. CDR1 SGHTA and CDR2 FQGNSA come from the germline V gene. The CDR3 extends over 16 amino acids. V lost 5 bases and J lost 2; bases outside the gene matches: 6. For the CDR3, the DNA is TGTGCCAGCAGCGAGCGACTAGCGGGGCCCACAGATACGCAGTATTTT. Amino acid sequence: CASSERLAGPTDTQYF. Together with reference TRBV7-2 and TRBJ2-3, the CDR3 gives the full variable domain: GAGVSQSPSNKVTEKGKDVELRCDPISGHTALYWYRQSLGQGLEFLIYFQGNSAPDKSGLPSDRFSAERTGGSVSTLTIQRTQQEDSAVYLCASSERLAGPTDTQYFGPGTRLTVL.

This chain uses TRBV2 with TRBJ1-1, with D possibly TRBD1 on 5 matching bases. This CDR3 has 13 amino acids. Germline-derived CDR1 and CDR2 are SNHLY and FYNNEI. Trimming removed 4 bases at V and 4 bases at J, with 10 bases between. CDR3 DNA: TGTGCCAGCAGTGGGCAGGGTTTCACTGAAGCTTTCTTT. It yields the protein CASSGQGFTEAFF. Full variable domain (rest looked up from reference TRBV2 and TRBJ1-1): EPEVTQTPSHQVTQMGQEVILRCVPISNHLYFYWYRQILGQKVEFLVSFYNNEISEKSEIFDDQFSVERPDGSNFTLKIRSTKLEDSAMYFCASSGQGFTEAFFGQGTRLTVV.

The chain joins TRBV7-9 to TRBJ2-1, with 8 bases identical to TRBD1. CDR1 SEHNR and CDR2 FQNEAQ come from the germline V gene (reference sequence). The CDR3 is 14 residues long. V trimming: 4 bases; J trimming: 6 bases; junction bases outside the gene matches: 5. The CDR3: CASSSMGQVNEQFF. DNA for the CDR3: TGTGCCAGCAGCTCAATGGGACAGGTCAATGAGCAGTTCTTC. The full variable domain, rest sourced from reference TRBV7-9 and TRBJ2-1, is DTGVSQNPRHKITKRGQNVTFRCDPISEHNRLYWYRQTLGQGPEFLTYFQNEAQLEKSRLLSDRFSAERPKGSFSTLEIQRTEQGDSAMYLCASSSMGQVNEQFFGPGTRLTVL.

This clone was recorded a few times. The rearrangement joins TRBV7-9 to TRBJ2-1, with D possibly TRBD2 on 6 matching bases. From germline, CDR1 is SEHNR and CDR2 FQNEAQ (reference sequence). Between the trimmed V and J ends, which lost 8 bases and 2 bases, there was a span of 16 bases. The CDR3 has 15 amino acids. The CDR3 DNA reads TGTGCCAGCGGAAACGGGCGGGGAGCCTACAATGAGCAGTTCTTC. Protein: CASGNGRGAYNEQFF.

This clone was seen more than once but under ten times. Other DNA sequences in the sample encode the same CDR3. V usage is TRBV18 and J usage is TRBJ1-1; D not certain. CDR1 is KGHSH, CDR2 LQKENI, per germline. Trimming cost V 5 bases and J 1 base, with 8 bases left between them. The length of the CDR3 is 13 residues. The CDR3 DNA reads TGTGCCAGCTCAGCTACAGAGAACACTGAAGCTTTCTTT. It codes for CASSATENTEAFF.

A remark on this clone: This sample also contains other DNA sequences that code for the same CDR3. The CDR3 reads CAWRGQVNTEAFF. Written as DNA, the CDR3 is TGTGCCTGGAGGGGACAGGTGAACACTGAAGCTTTCTTT. The chain has TRBV30 and TRBJ1-1; 8 nucleotides line up with TRBD1. CDR1 GTSNPN and CDR2 SVGIG come from the germline V gene (reference sequence). The CDR3 sequence is 13 residues long. Trimming removed 3 bases from V and 0 bases from J; junction bases left unmatched: 0.

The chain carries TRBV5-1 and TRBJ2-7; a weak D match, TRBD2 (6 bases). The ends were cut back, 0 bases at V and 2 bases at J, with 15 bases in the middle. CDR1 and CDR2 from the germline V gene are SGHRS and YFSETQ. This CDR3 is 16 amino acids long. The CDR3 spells CASSLVSVEGPYEQYF. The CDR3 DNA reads TGCGCCAGCAGCTTGGTCTCGGTGGAGGGCCCCTACGAGCAGTACTTC.

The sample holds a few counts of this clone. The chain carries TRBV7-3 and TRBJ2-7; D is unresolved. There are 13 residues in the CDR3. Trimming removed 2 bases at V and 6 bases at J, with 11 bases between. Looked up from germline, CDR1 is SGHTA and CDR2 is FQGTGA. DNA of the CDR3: TGTGCCAGCAGCTTAGCCCCCTTGCGCGAGCAGTACTTC. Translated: CASSLAPLREQYF.

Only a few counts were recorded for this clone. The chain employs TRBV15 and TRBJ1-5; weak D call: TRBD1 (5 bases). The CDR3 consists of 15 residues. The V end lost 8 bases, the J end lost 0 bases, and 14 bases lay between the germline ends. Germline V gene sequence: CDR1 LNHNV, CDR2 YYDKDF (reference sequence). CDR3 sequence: CATGQGVDSNQPQHF. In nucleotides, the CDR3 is TGTGCCACCGGGCAGGGTGTTGATAGCAATCAGCCCCAGCATTTT.

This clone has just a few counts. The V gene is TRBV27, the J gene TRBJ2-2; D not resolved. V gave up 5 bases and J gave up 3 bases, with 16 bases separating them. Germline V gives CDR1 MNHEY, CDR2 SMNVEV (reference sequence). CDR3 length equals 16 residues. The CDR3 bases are TGTGCCAGCAGTCTGGGTCCTTCTTGGGACACCGGGGAGCTGTTTTTT. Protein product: CASSLGPSWDTGELFF.

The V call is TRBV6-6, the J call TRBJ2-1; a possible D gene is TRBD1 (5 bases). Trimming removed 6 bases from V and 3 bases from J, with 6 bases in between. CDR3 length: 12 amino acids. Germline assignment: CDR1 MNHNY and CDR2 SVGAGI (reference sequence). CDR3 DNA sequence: TGTGCCAGCAGGGGGCTCTACAATGAGCAGTTCTTC. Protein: CASRGLYNEQFF.

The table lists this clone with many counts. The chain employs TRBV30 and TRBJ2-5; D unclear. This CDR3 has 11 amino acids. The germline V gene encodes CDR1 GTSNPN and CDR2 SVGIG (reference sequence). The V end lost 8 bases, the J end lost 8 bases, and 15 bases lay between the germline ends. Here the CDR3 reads CAGDGGATQYF. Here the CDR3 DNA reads TGTGCCGGTGATGGCGGCGCCACCCAGTACTTC. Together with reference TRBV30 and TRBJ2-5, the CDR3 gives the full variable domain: SQTIHQWPATLVQPVGSPLSLECTVEGTSNPNLYWYRQAAGRGLQLLFYSVGIGQISSEVPQNLSASRPQDRQFILSSKKLLLSDSGFYLCAGDGGATQYFGPGTRLLVL.

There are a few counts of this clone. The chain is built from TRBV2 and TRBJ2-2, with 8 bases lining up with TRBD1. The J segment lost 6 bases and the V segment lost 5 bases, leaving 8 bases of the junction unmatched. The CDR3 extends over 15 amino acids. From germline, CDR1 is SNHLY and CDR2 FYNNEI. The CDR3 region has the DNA TGTGCCAGCAGTTTTGGACAGGGATTTGCCGGGGAGCTGTTTTTT. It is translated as CASSFGQGFAGELFF. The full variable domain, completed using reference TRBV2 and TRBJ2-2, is EPEVTQTPSHQVTQMGQEVILRCVPISNHLYFYWYRQILGQKVEFLVSFYNNEISEKSEIFDDQFSVERPDGSNFTLKIRSTKLEDSAMYFCASSFGQGFAGELFFGEGSRLTVL.

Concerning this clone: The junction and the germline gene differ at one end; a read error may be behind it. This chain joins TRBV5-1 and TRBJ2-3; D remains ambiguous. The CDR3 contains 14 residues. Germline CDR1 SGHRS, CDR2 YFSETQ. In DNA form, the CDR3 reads TGCGCCTGCAGCTTGGGAAGCACCACAGATACGCAGTATTTT. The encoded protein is CACSLGSTTDTQYF.

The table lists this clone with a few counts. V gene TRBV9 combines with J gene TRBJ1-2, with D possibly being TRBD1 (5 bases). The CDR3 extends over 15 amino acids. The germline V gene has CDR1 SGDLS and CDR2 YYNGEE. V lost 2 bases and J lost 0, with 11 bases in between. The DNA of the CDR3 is TGTGCCAGCAGCGTTAGACAGTCGTCTAACTATGGCTACACCTTC. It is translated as CASSVRQSSNYGYTF.

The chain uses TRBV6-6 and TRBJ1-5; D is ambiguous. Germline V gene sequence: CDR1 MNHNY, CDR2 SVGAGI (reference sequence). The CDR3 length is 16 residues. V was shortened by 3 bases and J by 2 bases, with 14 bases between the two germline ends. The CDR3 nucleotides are TGTGCCAGCAGTTATAGGGCCTCGCGGGGCAATCAGCCCCAGCATTTT. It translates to CASSYRASRGNQPQHF.

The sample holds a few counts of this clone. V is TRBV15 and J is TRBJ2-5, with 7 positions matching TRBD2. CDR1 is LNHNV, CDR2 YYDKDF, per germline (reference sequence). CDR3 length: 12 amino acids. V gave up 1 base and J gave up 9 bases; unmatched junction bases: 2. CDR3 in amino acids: CATSRVSGSQYF. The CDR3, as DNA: TGTGCCACCAGCAGAGTTAGCGGGTCCCAGTACTTC.

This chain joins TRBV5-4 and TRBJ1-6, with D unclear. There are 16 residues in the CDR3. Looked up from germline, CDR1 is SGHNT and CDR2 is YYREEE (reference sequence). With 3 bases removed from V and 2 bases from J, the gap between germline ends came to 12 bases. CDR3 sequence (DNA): TGTGCCAGCAGCTCCGGTGTGTCTGCCTATAATTCACCCCTCCACTTT. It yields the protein CASSSGVSAYNSPLHF. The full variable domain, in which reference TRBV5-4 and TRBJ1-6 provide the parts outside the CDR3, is ETGVTQSPTHLIKTRGQQVTLRCSSQSGHNTVSWYQQALGQGPQFIFQYYREEENGRGNFPPRFSGLQFPNYSSELNVNALELDDSALYLCASSSGVSAYNSPLHFGNGTRLTVT.

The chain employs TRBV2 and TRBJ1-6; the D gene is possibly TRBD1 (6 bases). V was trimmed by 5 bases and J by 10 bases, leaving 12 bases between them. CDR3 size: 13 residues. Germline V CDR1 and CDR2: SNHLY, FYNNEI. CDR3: CASSPLGGSPLHF. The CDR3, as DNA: TGTGCCAGCAGTCCCTTGGGGGGCTCACCCCTCCACTTT.

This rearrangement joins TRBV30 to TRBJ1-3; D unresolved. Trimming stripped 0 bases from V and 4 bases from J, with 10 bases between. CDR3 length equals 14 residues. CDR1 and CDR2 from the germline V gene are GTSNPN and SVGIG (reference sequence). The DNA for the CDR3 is TGTGCCTGGAGTGTTTATCTCCCGGGAAACACCATATATTTT. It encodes CAWSVYLPGNTIYF.

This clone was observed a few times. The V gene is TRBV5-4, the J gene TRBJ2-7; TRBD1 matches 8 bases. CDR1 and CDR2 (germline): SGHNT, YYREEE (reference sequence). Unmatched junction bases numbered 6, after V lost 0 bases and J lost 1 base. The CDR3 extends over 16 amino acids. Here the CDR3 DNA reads TGTGCCAGCAGCTTGGCTCAGGGGGCATTGTCCTACGAGCAGTACTTC. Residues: CASSLAQGALSYEQYF.

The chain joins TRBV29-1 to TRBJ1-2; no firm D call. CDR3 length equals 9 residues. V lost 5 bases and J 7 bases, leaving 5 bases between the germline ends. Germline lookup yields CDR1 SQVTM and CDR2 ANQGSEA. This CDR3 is CSVSGGYTF. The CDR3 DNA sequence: TGCAGCGTTTCCGGTGGCTACACCTTC.

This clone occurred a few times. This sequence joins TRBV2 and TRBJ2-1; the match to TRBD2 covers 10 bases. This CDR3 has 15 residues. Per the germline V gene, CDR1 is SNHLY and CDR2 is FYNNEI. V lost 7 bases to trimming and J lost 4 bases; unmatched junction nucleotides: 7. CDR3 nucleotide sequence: TGTGCCAGCACCCTTAGCGGGGGGTTATACAATGAGCAGTTCTTC. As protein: CASTLSGGLYNEQFF. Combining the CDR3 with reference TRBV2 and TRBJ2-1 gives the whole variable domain EPEVTQTPSHQVTQMGQEVILRCVPISNHLYFYWYRQILGQKVEFLVSFYNNEISEKSEIFDDQFSVERPDGSNFTLKIRSTKLEDSAMYFCASTLSGGLYNEQFFGPGTRLTVL.

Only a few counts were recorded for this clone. The CDR3 loop is CASSVDRDSYGYTF. CDR3 nucleotide sequence: TGTGCCAGCAGCGTAGACAGGGATAGCTATGGCTACACCTTC. The chain links TRBV9 to TRBJ1-2; D may be TRBD1 (6 bases). V was shortened by 0 bases and J by 4 bases, with 10 bases between the two germline ends. This CDR3 region has 14 residues. Germline V gene sequence: CDR1 SGDLS, CDR2 YYNGEE.

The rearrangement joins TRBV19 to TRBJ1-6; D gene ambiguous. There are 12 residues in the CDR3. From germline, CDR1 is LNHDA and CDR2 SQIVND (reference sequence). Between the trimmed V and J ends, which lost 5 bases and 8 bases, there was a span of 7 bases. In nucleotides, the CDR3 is TGTGCCAGTAGTTTCACGGATTCACCCCTCCACTTT. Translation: CASSFTDSPLHF.